This T cell receptor beta chain was captured in a study of post-analysis software for immune sequencing data. Study-wide background: The disease courses spanned relapsing-remitting, secondary progressive and progressive-relapsing forms of multiple sclerosis. The study's findings and limits: Diversity measured as normalized Chao1 was significantly lower in multiple sclerosis patients than in controls. Same-batch samples co-clustered strongly by F measure. In patients, TRBV5-6, TRBV5-1 and TRBV20-1 belonged to several TRBV segments found more frequently than in controls.

Prepared TCR beta cDNA libraries contained unique molecular identifiers. Between roughly 1 and 11 million T cells gave rise to around 500,000 cDNA molecules. Each CDR3 protein is one row after TCRdb ran MiXCR on the PCR reads. This table has about half a million distinct CDR3 sequences, 34% appearing once. The CDR3 loop spans 15 amino acids. Germline CDR1 reads DFQATT; CDR2 reads SNEGSKA (reference sequence). Note on this clonotype: What it binds is not known. The junction does not match germline at one end; this may be a read error.

This clonotype was obtained from a girl between 2 and 17 years old with multiple sclerosis. Sequences were obtained from blood. The rearrangement uses TRBV20-1 and TRBJ2-7; 9 bases map to TRBD1. CDR3 in DNA: TGCAGTGCCAGAGTACAGGGGGCTTCAAGAGATACCCAGTACTTC. Translation: CSARVQGASRDTQYF.